A single sample is the source of the 7 T cell receptor beta chains below, sequenced in a study of T cell changes during pregnancy in multiple sclerosis. Sequenced by immunoSEQ multiplex PCR; TCRdb stores in-frame clones only, minus some. This sample carries 55,000 to 80,000 clones, around 94% of them seen once, and the ten largest clones take less than 0.65%. The source was peripheral blood, collected in the third trimester of pregnancy. Receptors were obtained from a female donor with multiple sclerosis, enrolled in a pregnancy study.

This sequence joins TRBV27 and TRBJ2-7; 7 bases fit TRBD1. The CDR3 loop spans 15 amino acids. Germline loops: CDR1 MNHEY, CDR2 SMNVEV (reference sequence). V shed 3 bases, J shed 3 bases, and the junction held 8 bases outside the gene matches. The CDR3 region has the DNA TGTGCCAGCAGTTTTGACAGGGCCCCTTTCTACGAGCAGTACTTC. Encoded protein: CASSFDRAPFYEQYF.

V is TRBV9 and J is TRBJ1-2; D is uncertain. The V end was cut by 0 bases, the J end by 4 bases, with 13 bases between. CDR1 is SGDLS, CDR2 YYNGEE, per germline. This CDR3 region has 15 residues. In DNA form, the CDR3 reads TGTGCCAGCAGCGTAGGCGGGTCCGACGGCTATGGCTACACCTTC. Protein sequence: CASSVGGSDGYGYTF.

V is TRBV19 and J is TRBJ2-3; 8 bases map to TRBD2. J lost 8 bases, V lost 5 bases, and 15 bases had no gene match. The CDR3 sequence is 16 residues long. CDR1 and CDR2 (germline): LNHDA, SQIVND (reference sequence). As DNA, the CDR3 is TGTGCCAGTAGTGTCCGCGGGGGGCCCTTTCCGAGTACGCAGTATTTT. Its protein product is CASSVRGGPFPSTQYF.

J is TRBJ1-3 and V is TRBV9; a weak D match, TRBD1 (6 bases). The V gene lost 0 bases and the J gene lost 6 bases, with 13 bases spanning the gap. Germline values: CDR1 SGDLS, CDR2 YYNGEE. CDR3 length equals 15 residues. The CDR3 region has the DNA TGTGCCAGCAGCGTAGCGGGACAAGGTCTAAACACCATATATTTT. Its translation: CASSVAGQGLNTIYF.

The genes are TRBV5-8 and TRBJ2-5, with 7 bases lining up with TRBD1. Losses at the gene ends were 1 base for V and 5 bases for J; bases not matched to a gene: 8. The CDR3 is made up of 15 amino acids. The germline V gene has CDR1 SGHTS and CDR2 YDEGEE. CDR3 coding DNA: TGTGCCAGCAGCTTGCAGGGCAGGGGGTATGAGACCCAGTACTTC. This gives the protein CASSLQGRGYETQYF.

The CDR3 DNA follows: TGTGCCAGTAGTATTGTCGGGATGAACACTGAAGCTTTCTTT. Amino acids: CASSIVGMNTEAFF. The chain carries TRBV19 and TRBJ1-1; D is unresolved. Germline V gives CDR1 LNHDA, CDR2 SQIVND (reference sequence). The V end lost 3 bases, the J end lost 0 bases, and 8 bases lay between the germline ends. The CDR3 sequence is 14 residues long.

The rearrangement links TRBV29-1 to TRBJ2-2, with D possibly matching TRBD2 (5 bases). CDR1 is SQVTM and CDR2 is ANQGSEA in the germline V gene. Trimming left V 7 bases short and J 6 bases short, with 15 bases between. CDR3 size: 13 residues. CDR3 region: CSGAARGPGELFF. Written as DNA, the CDR3 is TGCAGCGGCGCCGCCCGAGGGCCCGGGGAGCTGTTTTTT.